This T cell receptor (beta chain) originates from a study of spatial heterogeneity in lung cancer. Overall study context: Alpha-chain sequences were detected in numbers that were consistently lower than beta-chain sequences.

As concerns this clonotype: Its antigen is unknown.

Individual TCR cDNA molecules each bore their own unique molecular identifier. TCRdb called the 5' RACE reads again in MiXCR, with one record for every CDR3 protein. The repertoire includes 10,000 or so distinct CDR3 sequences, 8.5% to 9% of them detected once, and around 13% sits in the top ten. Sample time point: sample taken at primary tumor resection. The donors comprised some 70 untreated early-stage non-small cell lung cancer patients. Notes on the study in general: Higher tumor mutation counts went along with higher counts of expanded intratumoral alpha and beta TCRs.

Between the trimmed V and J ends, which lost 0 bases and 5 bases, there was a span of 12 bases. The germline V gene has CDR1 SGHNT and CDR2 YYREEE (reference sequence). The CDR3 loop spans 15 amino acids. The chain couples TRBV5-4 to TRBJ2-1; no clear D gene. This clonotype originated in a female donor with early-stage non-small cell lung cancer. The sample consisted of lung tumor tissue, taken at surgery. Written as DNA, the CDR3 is TGTGCCAGCAGCTTGGTAGTAGGTGGGGACAATGAGCAGTTCTTC. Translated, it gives CASSLVVGGDNEQFF.